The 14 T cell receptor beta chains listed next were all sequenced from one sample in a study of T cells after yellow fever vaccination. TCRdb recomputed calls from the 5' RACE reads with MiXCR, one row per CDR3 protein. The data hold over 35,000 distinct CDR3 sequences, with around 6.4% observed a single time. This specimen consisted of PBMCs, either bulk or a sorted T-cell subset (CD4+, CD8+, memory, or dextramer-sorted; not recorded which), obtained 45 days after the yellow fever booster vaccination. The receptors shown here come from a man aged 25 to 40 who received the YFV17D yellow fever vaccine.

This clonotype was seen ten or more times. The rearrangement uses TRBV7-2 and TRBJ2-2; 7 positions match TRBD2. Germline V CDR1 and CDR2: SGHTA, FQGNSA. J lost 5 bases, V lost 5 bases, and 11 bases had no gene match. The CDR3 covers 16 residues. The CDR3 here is CASSRKREGGTGELFF. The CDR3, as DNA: TGTGCCAGCAGCAGAAAGCGGGAAGGTGGTACCGGGGAGCTGTTTTTT.

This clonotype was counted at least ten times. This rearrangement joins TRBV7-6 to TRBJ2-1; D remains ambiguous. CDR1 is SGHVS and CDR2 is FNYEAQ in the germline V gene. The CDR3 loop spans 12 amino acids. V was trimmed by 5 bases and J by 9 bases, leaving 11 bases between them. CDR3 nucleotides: TGTGCCAGCAGCCCTGGGGTGGGTGAGCAGTTCTTC. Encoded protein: CASSPGVGEQFF.

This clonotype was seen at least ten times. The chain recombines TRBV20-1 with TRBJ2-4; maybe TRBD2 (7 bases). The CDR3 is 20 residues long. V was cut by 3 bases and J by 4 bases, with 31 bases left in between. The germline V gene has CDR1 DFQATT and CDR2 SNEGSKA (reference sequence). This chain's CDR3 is CSASGLRGLTGEGVKNIQYF. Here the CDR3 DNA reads TGCAGTGCTAGTGGGCTGCGGGGTTTAACCGGGGAGGGGGTTAAAAACATTCAGTACTTC.

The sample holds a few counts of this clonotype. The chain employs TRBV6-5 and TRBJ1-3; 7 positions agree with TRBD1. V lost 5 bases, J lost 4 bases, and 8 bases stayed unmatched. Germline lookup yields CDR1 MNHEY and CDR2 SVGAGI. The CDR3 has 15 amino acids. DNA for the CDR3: TGTGCCAGCAGTACTCTGACAGGGACCGGAAACACCATATATTTT. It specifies CASSTLTGTGNTIYF.

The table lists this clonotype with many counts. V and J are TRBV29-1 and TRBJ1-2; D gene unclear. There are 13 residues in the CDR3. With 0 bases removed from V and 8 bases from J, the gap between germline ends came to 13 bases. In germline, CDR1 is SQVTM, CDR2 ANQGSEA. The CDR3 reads CSVEDRQAWGYTF. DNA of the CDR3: TGCAGCGTTGAAGATCGCCAGGCGTGGGGCTACACCTTC.

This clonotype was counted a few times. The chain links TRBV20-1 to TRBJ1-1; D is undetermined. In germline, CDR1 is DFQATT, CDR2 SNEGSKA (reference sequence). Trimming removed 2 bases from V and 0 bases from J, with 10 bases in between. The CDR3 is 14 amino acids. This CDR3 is CSARFSFMNTEAFF. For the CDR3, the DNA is TGCAGTGCTAGATTTTCATTCATGAACACTGAAGCTTTCTTT.

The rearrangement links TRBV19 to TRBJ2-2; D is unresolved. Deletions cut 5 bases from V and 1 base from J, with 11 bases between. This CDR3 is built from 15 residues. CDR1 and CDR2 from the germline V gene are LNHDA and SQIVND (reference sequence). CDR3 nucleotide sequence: TGTGCCAGTAGTTTCGAGAGAGTGAACACCGGGGAGCTGTTTTTT. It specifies CASSFERVNTGELFF.

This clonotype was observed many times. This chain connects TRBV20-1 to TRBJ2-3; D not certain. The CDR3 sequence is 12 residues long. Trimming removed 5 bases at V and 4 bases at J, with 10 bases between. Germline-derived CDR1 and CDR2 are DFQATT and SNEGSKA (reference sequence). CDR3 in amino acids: CSAYWSPDTQYF. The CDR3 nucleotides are TGCAGTGCTTACTGGAGCCCAGATACGCAGTATTTT.

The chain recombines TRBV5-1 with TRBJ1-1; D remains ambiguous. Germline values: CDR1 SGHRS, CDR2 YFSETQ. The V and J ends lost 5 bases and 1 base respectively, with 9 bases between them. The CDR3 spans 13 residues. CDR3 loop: CASRGPENTEAFF. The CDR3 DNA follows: TGCGCCAGCAGGGGCCCTGAGAACACTGAAGCTTTCTTT.

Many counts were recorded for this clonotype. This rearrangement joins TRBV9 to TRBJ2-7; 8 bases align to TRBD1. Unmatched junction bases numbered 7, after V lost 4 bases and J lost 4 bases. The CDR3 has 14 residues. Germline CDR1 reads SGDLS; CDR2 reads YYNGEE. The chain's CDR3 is CASSFTTGAYEQYF. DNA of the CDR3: TGTGCCAGCAGCTTTACGACAGGGGCTTACGAGCAGTACTTC.

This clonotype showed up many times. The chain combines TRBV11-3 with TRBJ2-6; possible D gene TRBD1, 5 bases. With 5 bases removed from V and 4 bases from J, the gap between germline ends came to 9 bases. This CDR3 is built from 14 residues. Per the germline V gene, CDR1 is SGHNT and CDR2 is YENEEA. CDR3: CASSPGIGANVLTF. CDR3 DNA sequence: TGTGCCAGCAGCCCAGGGATCGGGGCCAACGTCCTGACTTTC.

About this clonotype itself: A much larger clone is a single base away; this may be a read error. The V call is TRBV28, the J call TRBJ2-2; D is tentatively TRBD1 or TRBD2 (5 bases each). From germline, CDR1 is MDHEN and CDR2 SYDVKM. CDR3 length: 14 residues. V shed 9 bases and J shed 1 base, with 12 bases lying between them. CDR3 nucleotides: TGTGCCAGTGTGTGGGGACGGAACACCGGGGAGCTGTTTTTT. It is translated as CASVWGRNTGELFF.

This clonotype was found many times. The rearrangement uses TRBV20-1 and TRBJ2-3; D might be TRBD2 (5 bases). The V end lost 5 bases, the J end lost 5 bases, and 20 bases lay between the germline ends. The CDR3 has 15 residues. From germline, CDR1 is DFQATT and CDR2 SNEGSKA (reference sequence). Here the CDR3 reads CSAPRTRSPRDTQYF. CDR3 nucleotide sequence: TGCAGTGCTCCTCGAACTAGGTCCCCAAGAGATACGCAGTATTTT.

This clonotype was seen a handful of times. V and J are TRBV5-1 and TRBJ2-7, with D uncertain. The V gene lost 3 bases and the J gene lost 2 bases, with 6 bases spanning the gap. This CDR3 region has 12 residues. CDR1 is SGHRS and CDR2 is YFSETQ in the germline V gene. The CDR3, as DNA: TGCGCCAGCAGCTCGGCGACCTACGAGCAGTACTTC. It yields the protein CASSSATYEQYF. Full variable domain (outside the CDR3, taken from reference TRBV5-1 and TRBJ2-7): KAGVTQTPRYLIKTRGQQVTLSCSPISGHRSVSWYQQTPGQGLQFLFEYFSETQRNKGNFPGRFSGRQFSNSRSEMNVSTLELGDSALYLCASSSATYEQYFGPGTRLTVT.